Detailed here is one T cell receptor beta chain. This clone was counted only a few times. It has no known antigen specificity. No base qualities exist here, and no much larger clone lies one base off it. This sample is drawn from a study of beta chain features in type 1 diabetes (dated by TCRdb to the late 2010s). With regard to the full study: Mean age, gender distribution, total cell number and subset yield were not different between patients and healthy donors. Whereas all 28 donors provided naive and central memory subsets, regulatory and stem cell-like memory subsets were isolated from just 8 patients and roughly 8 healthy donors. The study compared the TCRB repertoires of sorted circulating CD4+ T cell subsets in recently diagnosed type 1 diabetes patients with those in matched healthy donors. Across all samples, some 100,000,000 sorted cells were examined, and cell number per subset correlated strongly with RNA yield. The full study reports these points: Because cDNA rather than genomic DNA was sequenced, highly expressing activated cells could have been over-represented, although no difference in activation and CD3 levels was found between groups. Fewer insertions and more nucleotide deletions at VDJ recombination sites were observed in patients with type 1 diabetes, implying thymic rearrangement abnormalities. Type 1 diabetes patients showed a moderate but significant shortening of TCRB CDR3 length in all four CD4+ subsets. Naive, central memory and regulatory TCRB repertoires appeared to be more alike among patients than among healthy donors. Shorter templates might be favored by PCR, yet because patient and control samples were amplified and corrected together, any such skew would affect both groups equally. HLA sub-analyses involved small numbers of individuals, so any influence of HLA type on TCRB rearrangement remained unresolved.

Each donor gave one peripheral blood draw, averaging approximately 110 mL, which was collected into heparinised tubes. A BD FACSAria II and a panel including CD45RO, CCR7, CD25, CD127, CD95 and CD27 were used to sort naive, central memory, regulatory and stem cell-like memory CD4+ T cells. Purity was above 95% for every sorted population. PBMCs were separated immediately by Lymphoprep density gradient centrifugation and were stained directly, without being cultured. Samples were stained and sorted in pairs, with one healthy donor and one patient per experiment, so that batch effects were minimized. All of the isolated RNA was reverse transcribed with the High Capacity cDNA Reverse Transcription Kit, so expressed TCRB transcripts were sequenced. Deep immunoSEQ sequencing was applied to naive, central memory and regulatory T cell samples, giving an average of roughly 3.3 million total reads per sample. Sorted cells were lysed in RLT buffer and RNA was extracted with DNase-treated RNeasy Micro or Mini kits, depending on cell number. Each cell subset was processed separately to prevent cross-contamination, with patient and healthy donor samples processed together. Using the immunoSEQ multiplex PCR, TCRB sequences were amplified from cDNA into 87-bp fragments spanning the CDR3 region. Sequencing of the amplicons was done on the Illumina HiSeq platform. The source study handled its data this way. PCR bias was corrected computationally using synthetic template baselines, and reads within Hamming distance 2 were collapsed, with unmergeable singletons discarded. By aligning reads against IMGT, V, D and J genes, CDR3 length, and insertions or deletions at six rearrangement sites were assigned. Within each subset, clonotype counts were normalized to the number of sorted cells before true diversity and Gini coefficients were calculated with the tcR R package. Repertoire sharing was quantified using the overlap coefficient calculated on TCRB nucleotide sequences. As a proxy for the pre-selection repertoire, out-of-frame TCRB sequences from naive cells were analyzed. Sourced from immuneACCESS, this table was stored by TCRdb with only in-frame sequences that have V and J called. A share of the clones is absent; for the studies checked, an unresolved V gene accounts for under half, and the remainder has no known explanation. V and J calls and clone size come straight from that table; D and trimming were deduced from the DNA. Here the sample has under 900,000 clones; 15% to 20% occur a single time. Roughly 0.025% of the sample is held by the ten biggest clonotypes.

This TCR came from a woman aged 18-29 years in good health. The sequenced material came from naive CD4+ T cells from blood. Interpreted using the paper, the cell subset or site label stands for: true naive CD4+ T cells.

At the DNA level, the sequence is TGCAGTGCTAGTGGGCGACCAGAGCAGTATTTT. Its protein reads: CSASGRPEQYF. This receptor chain uses TRBV20-1 and TRBJ2-3, with no reliable assignment of the D segment. V drops 3 bases and J drops 11 bases, leaving 12 bases in between. Including the terminal cysteine and phenylalanine, the CDR3 comprises 11 residues. The entry retains the CDR3 DNA only, 33 bases that are in frame from base 1. In the germline V gene (reference sequence), CDR1 corresponds to DFQATT and CDR2 to SNEGSKA.